The following is a T cell receptor (beta chain) sequence with its context. This clonotype was counted ten times or more. Its specific antigen is unknown. No quality values exist for individual bases; no much larger clone is one base distant. Spanning cysteine to phenylalanine, the CDR3 consists of 13 amino acids. Only CDR3 DNA is held: 39 bases, read in frame from base 1. The junction carries 12 bases between V and J, which are trimmed by 3 bases and 7 bases respectively. Taken from the germline V gene, the CDR1 and CDR2 loops are KGHSH and LQKENI. The data are from a study of T-cell reconstitution after alpha-beta-depleted transplantation in children (dated by TCRdb to 2016 to 2018). Study-level background: Using TCR repertoire profiling, the study quantitatively followed how T-cell immune reconstitution unfolded in children after TCRalphabeta/CD19-depleted allogeneic hematopoietic cell transplantation. What the work shows at the level of the full study, not this receptor alone: The frequencies of hyperexpanded clones fell over the following months, and after one year, T-cell counts and TCRbeta diversity were mostly attributed to newly produced T cells. In some patients, the high TCRbeta diversity seen at day 60 was put down to recipient T cells and intrathymic progenitors that had survived conditioning. About two months after transplant, the apparently early recovery of alphabetaT-cell counts reportedly depended on just several hundred clones that had expanded rapidly and came from non-depleted graft cells.

The sample's treatment or condition label is to be understood as: allogeneic hematopoietic cell transplantation with graft depleted of TCRalphabeta T cells and CD19 B cells. The children who served as transplant recipients had been given grafts of TCRalphabeta/CD19-depleted allogeneic hematopoietic cells. Receptor libraries were prepared by PCR. Sequencing took place on an Illumina HiSeq 2500. TCR library preparation used molecular barcoding, with unique molecular identifiers applied to normalize quantification of the TCRbeta repertoire. Starting from the raw public reads, TCRdb applied fastp trimming at Q25, assembled clones with MiXCR and retained in-frame beta chains. CDR3 protein duplicates are merged, each entry listing the most common genes and DNA. Across this sample there are about 280,000 distinct CDR3 sequences, with approximately 10% seen only once. The top ten clonotypes cover about 25% of the sample.

The material was peripheral blood, obtained 180 days after TCRalphabeta/CD19-depleted stem cell transplant. The origin of this receptor is a male patient aged 2 to 9 who had a stem cell transplant for chronic granulomatous disease, so the T cells may come from the graft donor. The chain is encoded by TRBV18 joined to TRBJ1-1, with no reliable assignment of the D segment. The CDR3 loop reads CASSPASENEAFF. The DNA is as follows: TGTGCCAGCTCACCTGCTTCGGAGAATGAAGCTTTCTTT.